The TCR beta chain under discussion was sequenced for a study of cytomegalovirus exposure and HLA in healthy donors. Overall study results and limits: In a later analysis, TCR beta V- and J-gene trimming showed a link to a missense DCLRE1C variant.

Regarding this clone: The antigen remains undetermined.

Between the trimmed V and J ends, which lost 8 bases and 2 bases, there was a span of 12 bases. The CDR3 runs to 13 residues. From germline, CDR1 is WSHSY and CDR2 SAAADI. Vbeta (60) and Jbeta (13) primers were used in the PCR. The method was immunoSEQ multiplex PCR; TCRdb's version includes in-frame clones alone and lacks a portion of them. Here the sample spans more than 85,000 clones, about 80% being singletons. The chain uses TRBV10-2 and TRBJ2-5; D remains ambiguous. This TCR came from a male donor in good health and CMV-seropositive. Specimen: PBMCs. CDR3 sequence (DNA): TGCGCCAGCGGGCCAGCTGTTCAAGAGACCCAGTACTTC. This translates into CASGPAVQETQYF.